This T cell receptor (beta chain) was recovered during a study of blood T cell repertoires in COVID-19 (TCRdb year 2020). For context, the study as a whole: Collaborator samples came from the United States, Italy and Spain and covered acute and convalescent phases of COVID-19. The material from the prospective study consisted of cDNA or gDNA derived from T cells, B-cell-depleted T cells, or PBMCs. Samples were obtained from the ongoing ImmuneRACE study (first 160 participants) and from about 1,300 subjects provided by 6 global collaborators. Nearly every sample came with metadata listing a de-identified subject ID, COVID-19 status, age in years and sex. The repertoires were made available in a free public database intended to serve as a resource for research on the immune response to SARS-CoV-2. Subjects who had been exposed to COVID-19, were actively infected with it, or had recovered from it provided the deeply sampled blood TCRbeta repertoires that made up the dataset. Where available, HLA class I and class II types were obtained from metadata supplied by the sample provider rather than from assay-based typing.

Reading from cysteine to phenylalanine, the CDR3 counts 13 amino acids. Of the read, only the CDR3 DNA is kept; its 39 bases are in frame from base 1. Trimming takes 0 bases from V and 7 bases from J, and the germline ends sit 12 bases apart. As encoded in the germline V gene (reference sequence), CDR1 is GTSNPN while CDR2 is SVGIG. At one collaborating source in Seattle, patients were enrolled during active infection and were followed longitudinally through the course of disease. Whole blood was collected in K2EDTA tubes by collaborating institutions according to the institutions' own protocols. For TCRbeta analysis, collaborators shipped samples as frozen whole blood, isolated PBMCs, or DNA extracted from either of those sample types. Study-wide findings and limitations: Clinical and demographic metadata were provided uncurated, with the amount varying by source and participant.

Points on this clone: No cognate antigen has been identified for it. Nothing much larger sits one base from this clone, and base qualities are not available.

The immunoSEQ Assay, a bias-controlled multiplex PCR, was used to amplify TCRbeta CDR3 regions from genomic DNA. As for how the authors treated the data: The number of nucleated cells in each sample was estimated by amplification of reference gene primers within the assay. To quantify the absolute abundance of each unique TCRbeta CDR3 rearrangement, sequence reads were collapsed and filtered. For each sample, productive Simpson clonality was calculated by taking the square root of Simpson's diversity index across productive rearrangements. TCRdb holds this immuneACCESS table with in-frame rearrangements only. Some clones are missing; in checked studies, unresolved V genes explain under half, and the rest has no known cause. V, J and clone size are those of that table, while D and trimming were read from the DNA. This sample gives roughly 150,000 clones in total; approximately 90% of them show up just once. The ten largest clones represent roughly 4.5% of the sample.

This TCR derives from a man in his late teens or twenties with COVID-19, enrolled during active disease. This sequence uses TRBV30 and TRBJ1-2; the D gene cannot be named for sure. The specimen sequenced was peripheral blood. In nucleotides, the sequence is TGTGCCTGGAGTGTTACCCAAGAGGGTGGCTACACCTTC. It encodes CAWSVTQEGGYTF.